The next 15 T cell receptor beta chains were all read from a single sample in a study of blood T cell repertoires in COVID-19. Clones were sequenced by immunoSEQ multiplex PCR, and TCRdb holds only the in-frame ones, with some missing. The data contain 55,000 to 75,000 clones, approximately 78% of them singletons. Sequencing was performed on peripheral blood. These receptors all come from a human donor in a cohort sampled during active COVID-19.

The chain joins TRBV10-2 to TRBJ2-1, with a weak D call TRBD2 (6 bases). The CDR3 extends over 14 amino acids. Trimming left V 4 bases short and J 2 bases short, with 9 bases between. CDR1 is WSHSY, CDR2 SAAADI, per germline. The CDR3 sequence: CASSVGGTYNEQFF. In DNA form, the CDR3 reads TGCGCCAGCAGTGTCGGGGGAACCTACAATGAGCAGTTCTTC.

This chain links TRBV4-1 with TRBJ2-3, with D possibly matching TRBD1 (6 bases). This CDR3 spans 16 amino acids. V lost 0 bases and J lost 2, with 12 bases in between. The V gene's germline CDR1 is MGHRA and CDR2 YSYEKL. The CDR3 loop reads CASSQDPGVNTDTQYF. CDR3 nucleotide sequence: TGCGCCAGCAGCCAAGATCCAGGGGTGAACACAGATACGCAGTATTTT.

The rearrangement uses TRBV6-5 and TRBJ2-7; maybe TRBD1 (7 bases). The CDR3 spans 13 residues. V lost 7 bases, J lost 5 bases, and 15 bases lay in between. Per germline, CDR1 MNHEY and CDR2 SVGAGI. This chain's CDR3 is CASTQGGLNEQYF. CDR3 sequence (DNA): TGTGCCAGCACCCAGGGGGGTCTGAACGAGCAGTACTTC.

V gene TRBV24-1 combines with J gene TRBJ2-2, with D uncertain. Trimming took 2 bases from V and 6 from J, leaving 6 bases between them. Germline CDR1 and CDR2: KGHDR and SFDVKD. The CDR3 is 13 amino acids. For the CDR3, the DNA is TGTGCCACCAGTGATTCTGCGGCCGGGGAGCTGTTTTTT. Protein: CATSDSAAGELFF.

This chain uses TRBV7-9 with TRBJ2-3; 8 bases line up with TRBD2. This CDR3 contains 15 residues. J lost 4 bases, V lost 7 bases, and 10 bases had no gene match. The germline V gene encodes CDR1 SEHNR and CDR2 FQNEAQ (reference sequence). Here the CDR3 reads CASNPQAGAADTQYF. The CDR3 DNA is TGTGCCAGCAACCCCCAAGCGGGAGCGGCAGATACGCAGTATTTT.

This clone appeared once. CDR3 sequence (DNA): TGTGCCAGCAGTTACCGGGCTAGCGGGACTTCCGAGCAGTACTTC. Amino acids: CASSYRASGTSEQYF. This rearrangement joins TRBV6-5 to TRBJ2-7; TRBD2 matches 9 bases. Germline V gives CDR1 MNHEY, CDR2 SVGAGI. J lost 6 bases, V lost 2 bases, and 8 bases had no gene match. The CDR3 extends over 15 amino acids.

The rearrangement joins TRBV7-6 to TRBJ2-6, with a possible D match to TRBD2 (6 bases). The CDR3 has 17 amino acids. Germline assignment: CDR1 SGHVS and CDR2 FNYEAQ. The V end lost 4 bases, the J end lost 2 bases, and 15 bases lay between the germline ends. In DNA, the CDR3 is TGTGCCAGCAGCTCCCATCCCCCGGGAGCTGGGGCCAACGTCCTGACTTTC. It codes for CASSSHPPGAGANVLTF.

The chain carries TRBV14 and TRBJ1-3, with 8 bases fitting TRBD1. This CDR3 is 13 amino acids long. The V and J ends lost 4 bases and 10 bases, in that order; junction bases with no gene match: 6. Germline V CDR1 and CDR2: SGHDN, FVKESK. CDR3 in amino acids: CASSRFTGGTIYF. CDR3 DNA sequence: TGTGCCAGCAGCCGTTTTACAGGGGGGACCATATATTTT.

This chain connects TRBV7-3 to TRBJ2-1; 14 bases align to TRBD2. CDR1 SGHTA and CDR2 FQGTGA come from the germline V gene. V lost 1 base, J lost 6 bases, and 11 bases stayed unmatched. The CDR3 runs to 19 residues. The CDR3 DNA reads TGTGCCAGCAGCTTAATGGGACTAGCGGGAGTGGGTCCAGGCAATGAGCAGTTCTTC. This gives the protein CASSLMGLAGVGPGNEQFF.

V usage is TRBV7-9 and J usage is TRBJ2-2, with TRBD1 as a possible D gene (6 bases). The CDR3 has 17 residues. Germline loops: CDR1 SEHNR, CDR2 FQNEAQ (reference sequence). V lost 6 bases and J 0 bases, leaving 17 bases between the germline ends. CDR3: CASSHAPGVSNTGELFF. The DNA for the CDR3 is TGTGCCAGCAGTCACGCGCCAGGGGTATCGAACACCGGGGAGCTGTTTTTT.

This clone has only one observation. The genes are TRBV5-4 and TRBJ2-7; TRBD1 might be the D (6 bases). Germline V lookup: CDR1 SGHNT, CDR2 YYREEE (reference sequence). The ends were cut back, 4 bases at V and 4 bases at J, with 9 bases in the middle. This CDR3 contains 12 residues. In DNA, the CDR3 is TGTGCCAGCAGCCAACAGGGTTACGAGCAGTACTTC. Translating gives CASSQQGYEQYF.

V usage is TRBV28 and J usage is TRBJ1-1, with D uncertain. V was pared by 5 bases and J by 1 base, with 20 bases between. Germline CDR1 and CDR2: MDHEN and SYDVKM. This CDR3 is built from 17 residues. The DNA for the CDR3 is TGTGCCAGCAGTCAAGTAGGAGGGCGGATTAGGAACACTGAAGCTTTCTTT. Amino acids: CASSQVGGRIRNTEAFF.

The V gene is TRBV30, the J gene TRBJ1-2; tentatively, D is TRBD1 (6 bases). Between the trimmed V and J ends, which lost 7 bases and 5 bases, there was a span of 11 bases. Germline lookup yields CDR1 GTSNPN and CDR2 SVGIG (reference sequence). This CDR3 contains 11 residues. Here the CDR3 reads CASQRGYGYTF. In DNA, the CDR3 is TGTGCCTCCCAAAGGGGGTATGGCTACACCTTC.

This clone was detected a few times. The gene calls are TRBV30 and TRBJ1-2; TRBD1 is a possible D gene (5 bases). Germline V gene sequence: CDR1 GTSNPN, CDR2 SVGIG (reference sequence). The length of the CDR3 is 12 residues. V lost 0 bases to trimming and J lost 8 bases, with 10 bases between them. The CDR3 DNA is TGTGCCTGGAGTGTACCAGGGAAGGGCTACACCTTC. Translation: CAWSVPGKGYTF.

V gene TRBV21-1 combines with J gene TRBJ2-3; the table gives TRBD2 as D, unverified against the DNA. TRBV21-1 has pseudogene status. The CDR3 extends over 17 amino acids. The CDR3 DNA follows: TGTGCCAGCACCCACCTAGGGAGAGCGGGAGAACCAGATACGCAGTATTTT. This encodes CASTHLGRAGEPDTQYF.